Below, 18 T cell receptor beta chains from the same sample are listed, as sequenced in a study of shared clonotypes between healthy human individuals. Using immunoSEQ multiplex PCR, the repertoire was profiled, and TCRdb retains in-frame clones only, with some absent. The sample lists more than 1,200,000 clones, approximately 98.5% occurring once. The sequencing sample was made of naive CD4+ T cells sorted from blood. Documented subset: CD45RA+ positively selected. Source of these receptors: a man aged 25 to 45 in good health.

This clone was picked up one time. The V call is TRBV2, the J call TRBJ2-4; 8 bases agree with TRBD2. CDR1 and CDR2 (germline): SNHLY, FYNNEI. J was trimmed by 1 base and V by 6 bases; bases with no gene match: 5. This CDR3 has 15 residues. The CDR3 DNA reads TGTGCCAGCAGAGGCGGGAGGAGTGCCAAAAACATTCAGTACTTC. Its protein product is CASRGGRSAKNIQYF.

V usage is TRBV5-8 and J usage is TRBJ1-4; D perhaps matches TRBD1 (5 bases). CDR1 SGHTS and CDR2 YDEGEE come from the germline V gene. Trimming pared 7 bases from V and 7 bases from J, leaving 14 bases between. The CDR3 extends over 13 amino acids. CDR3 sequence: CASSDTGREKLFF. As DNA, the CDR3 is TGTGCCAGCTCCGATACGGGGCGTGAAAAACTGTTTTTT. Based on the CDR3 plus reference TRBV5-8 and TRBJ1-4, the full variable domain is EAGVTQSPTHLIKTRGQQATLRCSPISGHTSVYWYQQALGLGLQFLLWYDEGEERNRGNFPPRFSGRQFPNYSSELNVNALELEDSALYLCASSDTGREKLFFGSGTQLSVL.

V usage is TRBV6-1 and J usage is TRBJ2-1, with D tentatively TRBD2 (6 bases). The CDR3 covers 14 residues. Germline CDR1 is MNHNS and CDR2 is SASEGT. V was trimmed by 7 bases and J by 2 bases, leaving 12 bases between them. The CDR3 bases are TGTGCCAGCACCCCAACGGGAGCCTACAATGAGCAGTTCTTC. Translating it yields CASTPTGAYNEQFF.

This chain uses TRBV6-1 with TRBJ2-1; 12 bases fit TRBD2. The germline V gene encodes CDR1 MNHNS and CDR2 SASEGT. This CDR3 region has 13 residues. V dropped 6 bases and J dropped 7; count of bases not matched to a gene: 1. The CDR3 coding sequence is TGTGCCAGCAGGCTAGCGGGAGGGAATGAGCAGTTCTTC. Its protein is CASRLAGGNEQFF.

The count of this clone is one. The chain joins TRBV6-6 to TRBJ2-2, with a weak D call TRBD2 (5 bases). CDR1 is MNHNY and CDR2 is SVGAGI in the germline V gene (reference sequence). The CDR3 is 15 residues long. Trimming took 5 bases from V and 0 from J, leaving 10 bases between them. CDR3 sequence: CASSQGRTNTGELFF. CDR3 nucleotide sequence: TGTGCCAGCAGTCAAGGGAGAACGAACACCGGGGAGCTGTTTTTT.

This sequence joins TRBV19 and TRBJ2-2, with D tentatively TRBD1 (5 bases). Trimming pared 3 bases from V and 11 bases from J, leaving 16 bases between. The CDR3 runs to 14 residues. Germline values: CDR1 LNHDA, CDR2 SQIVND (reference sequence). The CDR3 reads CASSILGARGELFF. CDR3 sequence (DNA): TGTGCCAGTAGTATCTTAGGGGCTAGGGGAGAGCTGTTTTTT.

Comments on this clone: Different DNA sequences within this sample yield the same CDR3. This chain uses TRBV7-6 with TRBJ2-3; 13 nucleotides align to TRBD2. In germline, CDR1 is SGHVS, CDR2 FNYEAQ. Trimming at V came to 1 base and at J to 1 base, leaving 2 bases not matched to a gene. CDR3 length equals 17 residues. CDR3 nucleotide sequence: TGTGCCAGCAGCTTAGGGACTAGCGGGAGCCGCACAGATACGCAGTATTTT. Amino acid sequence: CASSLGTSGSRTDTQYF.

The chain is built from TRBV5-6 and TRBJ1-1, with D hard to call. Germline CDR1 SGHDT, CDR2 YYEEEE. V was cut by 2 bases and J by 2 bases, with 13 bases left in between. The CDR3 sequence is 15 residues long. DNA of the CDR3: TGTGCCAGCAGCTTTAAAATCGGAACTAACACTGAAGCTTTCTTT. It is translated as CASSFKIGTNTEAFF.

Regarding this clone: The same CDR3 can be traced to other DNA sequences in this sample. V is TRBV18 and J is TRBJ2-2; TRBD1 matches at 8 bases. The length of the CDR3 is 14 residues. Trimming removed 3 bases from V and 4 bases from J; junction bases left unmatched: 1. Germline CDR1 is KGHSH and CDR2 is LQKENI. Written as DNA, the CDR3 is TGTGCCAGCTCACCGGACAGGGTCACCGGGGAGCTGTTTTTT. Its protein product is CASSPDRVTGELFF.

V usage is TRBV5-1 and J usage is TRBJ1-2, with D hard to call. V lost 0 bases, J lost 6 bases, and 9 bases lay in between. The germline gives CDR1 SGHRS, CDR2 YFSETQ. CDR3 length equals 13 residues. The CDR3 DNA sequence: TGCGCCAGCAGCTTGGATGGGCAGAATGGCTACACCTTC. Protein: CASSLDGQNGYTF.

CDR3: CASLPGRRGTEAFF. DNA of the CDR3: TGTGCCTCCCTTCCTGGGAGGAGGGGGACTGAAGCTTTCTTT. The chain links TRBV6-6 to TRBJ1-1; perhaps TRBD1 as D (6 bases). The CDR3 has 14 amino acids. The ends were cut back, 11 bases at V and 5 bases at J, with 21 bases in the middle. Germline V gene data show CDR1 as MNHNY and CDR2 as SVGAGI (reference sequence).

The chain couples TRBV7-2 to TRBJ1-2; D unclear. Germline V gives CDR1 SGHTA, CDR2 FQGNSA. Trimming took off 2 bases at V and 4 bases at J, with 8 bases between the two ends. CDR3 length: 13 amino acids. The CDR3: CASSLLPSYGYTF. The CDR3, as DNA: TGTGCCAGCAGCTTATTGCCTAGCTATGGCTACACCTTC. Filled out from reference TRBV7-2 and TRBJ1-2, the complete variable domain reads GAGVSQSPSNKVTEKGKDVELRCDPISGHTALYWYRQSLGQGLEFLIYFQGNSAPDKSGLPSDRFSAERTGGSVSTLTIQRTQQEDSAVYLCASSLLPSYGYTFGSGTRLTVV.

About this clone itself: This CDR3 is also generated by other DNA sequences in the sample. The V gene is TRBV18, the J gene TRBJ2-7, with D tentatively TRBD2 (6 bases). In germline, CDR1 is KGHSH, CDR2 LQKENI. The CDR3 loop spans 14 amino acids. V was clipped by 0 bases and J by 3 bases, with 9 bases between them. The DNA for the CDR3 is TGTGCCAGCTCACCACCGAGCGGGCGCTACGAGCAGTACTTC. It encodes CASSPPSGRYEQYF.

CDR3 DNA: TGTGCCAGCAGCTTAGAGGGGGCGCAGAAAGAGACCCAGTACTTC. This translates into CASSLEGAQKETQYF. The chain combines TRBV7-2 with TRBJ2-5; 7 bases line up with TRBD1. The germline V gene has CDR1 SGHTA and CDR2 FQGNSA. The J segment lost 3 bases and the V segment lost 1 base, leaving 5 bases of the junction unmatched. This CDR3 is 15 amino acids long.

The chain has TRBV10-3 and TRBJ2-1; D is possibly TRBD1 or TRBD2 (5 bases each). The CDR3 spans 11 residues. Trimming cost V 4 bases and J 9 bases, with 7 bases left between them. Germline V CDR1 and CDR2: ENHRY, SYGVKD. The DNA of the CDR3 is TGTGCCATCAGTGCGGGGCGTGAGCAGTTCTTC. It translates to CAISAGREQFF.

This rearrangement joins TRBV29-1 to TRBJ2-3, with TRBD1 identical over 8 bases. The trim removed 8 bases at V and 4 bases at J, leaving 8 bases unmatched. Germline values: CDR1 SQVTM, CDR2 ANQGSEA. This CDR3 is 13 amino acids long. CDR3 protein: CSFRTGRSDTQYF. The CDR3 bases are TGCAGCTTCCGGACAGGGAGGTCAGATACGCAGTATTTT.

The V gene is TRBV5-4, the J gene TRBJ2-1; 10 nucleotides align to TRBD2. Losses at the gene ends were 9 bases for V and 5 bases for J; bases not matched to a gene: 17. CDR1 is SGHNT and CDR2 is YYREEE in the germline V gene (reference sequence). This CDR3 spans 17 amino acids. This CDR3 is CATARASGSMSNNEQFF. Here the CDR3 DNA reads TGTGCCACCGCACGGGCTAGCGGGAGCATGTCCAACAATGAGCAGTTCTTC.

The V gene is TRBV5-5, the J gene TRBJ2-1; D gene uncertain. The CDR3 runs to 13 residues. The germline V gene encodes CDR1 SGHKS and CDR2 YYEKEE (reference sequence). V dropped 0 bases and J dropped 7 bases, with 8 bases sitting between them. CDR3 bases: TGTGCCAGCAGCTTGGGGCCGGATAATGAGCAGTTCTTC. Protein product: CASSLGPDNEQFF.